This entry is about one T cell receptor (beta chain). The data stem from a study of blood T cell repertoires in COVID-19. TCRdb's table, derived via immunoSEQ multiplex PCR, lists solely in-frame clones and lacks some. The sample shows approximately 300,000 clones, 90% of them seen only once. The sequence was obtained from a woman between 40 and 50 years old with COVID-19, enrolled during active disease. Specimen: peripheral blood.

The CDR3 reads CASSSDNRGTYGYTF. The CDR3 DNA is TGTGCCAGCAGCTCCGATAACAGGGGGACCTATGGCTACACCTTC. This chain links TRBV7-9 with TRBJ1-2; 8 nucleotides align to TRBD1. CDR1 SEHNR and CDR2 FQNEAQ come from the germline V gene (reference sequence). The CDR3 contains 15 residues. The V segment lost 4 bases and the J segment 4 bases; nucleotides outside the gene matches: 8.